The 26 T cell receptor beta chains below come from one sample, sequenced in a study of blood T cell repertoires in COVID-19. Data came from immunoSEQ multiplex PCR; TCRdb stores just in-frame clones and leaves some out. The sample holds 650,000 to 800,000 clones; 80% to 90% are singletons and the top ten take about 0.24%. Sequencing was carried out using peripheral blood. The receptors were gathered from a young woman with acute or convalescent COVID-19.

CDR3 nucleotide sequence: TGTGCCAGCAGCCCCAACGACAGACCCCTCCACTTT. Protein product: CASSPNDRPLHF. The rearrangement links TRBV7-7 to TRBJ1-6, with D possibly being TRBD1 (5 bases). The CDR3 is 12 residues long. V shed 5 bases and J shed 12 bases, with 11 bases lying between them. CDR1 SSHAT and CDR2 FNYEAQ come from the germline V gene (reference sequence).

V and J are TRBV2 and TRBJ1-1, with a tentative D call TRBD1 (5 bases). There are 12 residues in the CDR3. CDR1 and CDR2 (germline): SNHLY, FYNNEI. V was pared by 6 bases and J by 11 bases, with 16 bases between. In DNA, the CDR3 is TGTGCCAGCAGGGGGCAGGGCTTATATGCTTTCTTT. Translation: CASRGQGLYAFF. Filled out from reference TRBV2 and TRBJ1-1, the complete variable domain reads EPEVTQTPSHQVTQMGQEVILRCVPISNHLYFYWYRQILGQKVEFLVSFYNNEISEKSEIFDDQFSVERPDGSNFTLKIRSTKLEDSAMYFCASRGQGLYAFFGQGTRLTVV.

V gene TRBV4-3 combines with J gene TRBJ2-7, with D unclear. Trimming stripped 0 bases from V and 3 bases from J, with 9 bases between. The CDR3 totals 14 residues. Germline loops: CDR1 LGHNA, CDR2 YSLEER. CDR3 protein: CASSQDSGRYEQYF. CDR3 DNA: TGCGCCAGCAGCCAAGATTCGGGTCGCTACGAGCAGTACTTC.

As concerns this clone: One end of the junction is discordant with germline, which a read error may explain. The chain combines TRBV7-2 with TRBJ2-3; 8 bases map to TRBD2. The germline V gene has CDR1 SGHTA and CDR2 FQGNSA. The length of the CDR3 is 15 residues. The CDR3 DNA sequence: TGTGCCAGCAGCTCACAAGCGGGGGCCACAGATATGCAGTATTTT. Translating gives CASSSQAGATDMQYF.

With regard to this clone: Other DNA variants within this sample encode the same CDR3. This rearrangement joins TRBV18 to TRBJ1-2; D uncertain. The ends were cut back, 2 bases at V and 4 bases at J, with 11 bases in the middle. Germline lookup yields CDR1 KGHSH and CDR2 LQKENI. The CDR3 covers 14 residues. CDR3 loop: CASSPGRGSYGYTF. The CDR3 DNA follows: TGTGCCAGCTCACCAGGACGGGGTTCCTATGGCTACACCTTC.

This sequence joins TRBV6-2 or TRBV6-3 and TRBJ1-2, with D tentatively TRBD1 (5 bases). The CDR3 spans 12 residues. Deletions cut 5 bases from V and 8 bases from J, with 12 bases between. Germline CDR1 and CDR2: MNHEY and SVGEGT. CDR3 sequence reads: CASSGAGYGYTF. CDR3 nucleotides: TGTGCCAGCAGTGGCGCAGGGTACGGCTACACCTTC.

V gene TRBV7-6 combines with J gene TRBJ1-4; TRBD1 matches 12 bases. J lost 7 bases, V lost 2 bases, and 11 bases had no gene match. This CDR3 is 18 amino acids long. CDR1 is SGHVS and CDR2 is FNYEAQ in the germline V gene. The DNA for the CDR3 is TGTGCCAGCAGCTTATACGGGACAGGGGGCGTCAAAGTTGAAAAACTGTTTTTT. Translating it yields CASSLYGTGGVKVEKLFF.

The chain combines TRBV27 with TRBJ2-2; no clear D. Germline assignment: CDR1 MNHEY and CDR2 SMNVEV (reference sequence). V lost 3 bases to trimming and J lost 0 bases, with 8 bases between them. CDR3 size: 15 residues. CDR3 bases: TGTGCCAGCAGTTTCGGAGTCCCGAACACCGGGGAGCTGTTTTTT. This gives the protein CASSFGVPNTGELFF.

The V and J genes are TRBV27 and TRBJ1-1; D is uncertain. Germline CDR1 reads MNHEY; CDR2 reads SMNVEV (reference sequence). The CDR3 consists of 11 residues. The V end lost 6 bases, the J end lost 5 bases, and 7 bases lay between the germline ends. CDR3 protein: CASRRGTEAFF. The CDR3 nucleotides read TGTGCCAGCAGGCGCGGGACTGAAGCTTTCTTT.

The V and J genes are TRBV9 and TRBJ1-2, with no clear D. The germline V and J ends were trimmed by 0 bases and 7 bases, with 10 bases remaining between them. CDR1 is SGDLS and CDR2 is YYNGEE in the germline V gene. This CDR3 region has 13 residues. The CDR3 DNA sequence: TGTGCCAGCAGCGTAGCAGGAGGGTCTGGCTACACCTTC. The encoded protein is CASSVAGGSGYTF.

This clone was found a few times. Here the CDR3 DNA reads TGCAGCGACAAAACAGGGATCTCTGGAAACACCATATATTTT. It yields the protein CSDKTGISGNTIYF. The rearrangement uses TRBV29-1 and TRBJ1-3, with TRBD1 as a possible D gene (6 bases). The germline V gene encodes CDR1 SQVTM and CDR2 ANQGSEA. V was cut by 7 bases and J by 0 bases, with 13 bases left in between. The CDR3 loop spans 14 amino acids.

The J gene is TRBJ1-5, the V gene TRBV5-8; TRBD1 agrees at 8 bases. CDR1 and CDR2 (germline): SGHTS, YDEGEE. The CDR3 has 18 residues. V was clipped by 4 bases and J by 2 bases; unmatched bases: 14. CDR3 coding DNA: TGTGCCAGCAGCCTCGGGACAGGCGCCCTTGTGGGCAATCAGCCCCAGCATTTT. It translates to CASSLGTGALVGNQPQHF.

V and J are TRBV27 and TRBJ2-1, with 9 bases lining up with TRBD1. The CDR3 is 15 amino acids. In germline, CDR1 is MNHEY, CDR2 SMNVEV (reference sequence). J gave up 5 bases and V 6 bases, and 8 bases lay outside the gene matches. CDR3 residues: CASRTRTGVNNEQFF. CDR3 nucleotides: TGTGCCAGCAGGACTAGGACAGGGGTAAACAATGAGCAGTTCTTC.

This sequence joins TRBV9 and TRBJ2-7, with 9 bases matching TRBD1. This CDR3 comprises 14 residues. V dropped 3 bases and J dropped 5; count of bases not matched to a gene: 6. The germline V gene has CDR1 SGDLS and CDR2 YYNGEE. The CDR3 protein is CASSGRDRVHEQYF. The DNA of the CDR3 is TGTGCCAGCAGCGGCCGGGACAGGGTCCACGAGCAGTACTTC.

This rearrangement joins TRBV4-1 to TRBJ1-1, with a tentative D call TRBD1 (5 bases). Per the germline V gene, CDR1 is MGHRA and CDR2 is YSYEKL. Deletions cut 5 bases from V and 0 bases from J, with 16 bases between. The CDR3 spans 16 residues. CDR3 loop: CASSSGWVSLNTEAFF. In DNA form, the CDR3 reads TGCGCCAGCAGCTCAGGGTGGGTGAGCCTGAACACTGAAGCTTTCTTT.

This sequence joins TRBV24-1 and TRBJ2-2; tentative D call: TRBD1 (5 bases). Germline-derived CDR1 and CDR2 are KGHDR and SFDVKD. V dropped 4 bases and J dropped 9 bases, with 17 bases sitting between them. The CDR3 contains 15 residues. CDR3 residues: CATSDTGQRGRELFF. The CDR3 region has the DNA TGTGCCACCAGTGACACTGGACAAAGAGGCCGGGAGCTGTTTTTT.

This chain connects TRBV7-9 to TRBJ2-7, with D perhaps matching TRBD1 (6 bases). The CDR3 is 15 amino acids. V lost 1 base to trimming and J lost 5 bases, with 15 bases between them. Germline CDR1 SEHNR, CDR2 FQNEAQ (reference sequence). CDR3 DNA sequence: TGTGCCAGCAGCTTAGTCTTAGCAGGGGTAAACGAGCAGTACTTC. Its protein is CASSLVLAGVNEQYF.

The genes are TRBV7-6 and TRBJ1-2, with 9 bases lining up with TRBD1. The V and J ends lost 1 base and 4 bases, in that order; junction bases with no gene match: 4. CDR1 and CDR2 from the germline V gene are SGHVS and FNYEAQ. The CDR3 consists of 15 residues. The CDR3, as DNA: TGTGCCAGCAGCTTAGTACAGGGGGCAGGCTATGGCTACACCTTC. Residues: CASSLVQGAGYGYTF. Filled out from reference TRBV7-6 and TRBJ1-2, the complete variable domain reads GAGVSQSPRYKVTKRGQDVALRCDPISGHVSLYWYRQALGQGPEFLTYFNYEAQQDKSGLPNDRFSAERPEGSISTLTIQRTEQRDSAMYRCASSLVQGAGYGYTFGSGTRLTVV.

This chain connects TRBV7-2 to TRBJ1-1, with TRBD1 matching 7 bases. The CDR3 length is 15 residues. In germline, CDR1 is SGHTA, CDR2 FQGNSA. J lost 2 bases, V lost 5 bases, and 8 bases had no gene match. DNA of the CDR3: TGTGCCAGCAGCCCCCTGACAGGGTTCAACACTGAAGCTTTCTTT. Encoded protein: CASSPLTGFNTEAFF.

The chain uses TRBV5-1 and TRBJ2-2; no definite D call. This CDR3 spans 12 amino acids. Deletions cut 6 bases from V and 1 base from J, with 4 bases between. Germline loops: CDR1 SGHRS, CDR2 YFSETQ. The CDR3 DNA reads as TGCGCCAGCATCGGGAACACCGGGGAGCTGTTTTTT. The encoded protein is CASIGNTGELFF.

The rearrangement uses TRBV21-1 and TRBJ2-1; TRBD1 is the table's D call and was not checked against the DNA. TRBV21-1 is a pseudogene locus. CDR3 size: 16 residues. CDR3 protein: CASSKGTGGCGDEQFF. The CDR3 DNA sequence: TGTGCCAGCAGCAAGGGTACAGGGGGCTGTGGCGATGAGCAGTTCTTC.

The rearrangement joins TRBV28 to TRBJ1-2; 10 bases match TRBD1. The CDR3 has 15 amino acids. CDR1 is MDHEN and CDR2 is SYDVKM in the germline V gene. Losses at the gene ends were 8 bases for V and 5 bases for J; bases not matched to a gene: 11. The DNA of the CDR3 is TGTGCCAGCGCCGGCCCCCGGACAGGGGGATATGGCTACACCTTC. This codes for CASAGPRTGGYGYTF.

This chain links TRBV7-3 with TRBJ1-6, with TRBD1 as a possible D gene (5 bases). Trimming stripped 4 bases from V and 7 bases from J, with 11 bases between. This CDR3 region has 14 residues. Per germline, CDR1 SGHTA and CDR2 FQGTGA. The CDR3 here is CASSSGGENSPLHF. The CDR3 DNA is TGTGCCAGCAGCTCCGGGGGGGAGAATTCACCCCTCCACTTT.

The gene calls are TRBV27 and TRBJ1-2; D gene ambiguous. The CDR3 runs 14 residues. Germline CDR1 reads MNHEY; CDR2 reads SMNVEV (reference sequence). V dropped 3 bases and J dropped 5 bases, with 13 bases sitting between them. The CDR3 sequence is CASSFGSELYGYTF. The CDR3 coding sequence is TGTGCCAGCAGTTTTGGTTCGGAGCTTTATGGCTACACCTTC.

The rearrangement links TRBV15 to TRBJ1-5; 10 bases map to TRBD1. CDR1 is LNHNV and CDR2 is YYDKDF in the germline V gene (reference sequence). V lost 1 base, J lost 6 bases, and 9 bases stayed unmatched. This CDR3 region has 17 residues. The CDR3 DNA reads as TGTGCCACCAGCAGAGTATCATGGGGACAGGGGAGTCAGCCCCAGCATTTT. Translated: CATSRVSWGQGSQPQHF.

Details on this clone: The identical CDR3 is also encoded by other nucleotide sequences in the sample. The rearrangement links TRBV4-3 to TRBJ1-6; the D is unclear. V was shortened by 1 base and J by 5 bases, with 6 bases between the two germline ends. CDR3 length: 14 residues. Germline loops: CDR1 LGHNA, CDR2 YSLEER. As DNA, the CDR3 is TGCGCCAGCAGCCAAGGTCAGGATAATTCACCCCTCCACTTT. It encodes CASSQGQDNSPLHF.